This T cell receptor (beta chain) was found in a study of cytomegalovirus exposure and HLA in healthy donors. Regarding the study as a whole: Analysis was carried out at a later point, and it linked a missense DCLRE1C variant to TCR beta V- and J-gene trimming.

In the PCR, 60 Vbeta and 13 Jbeta primers were used. Profiling relied on immunoSEQ multiplex PCR, and the TCRdb table lists in-frame clones only, not all of them. This table has fewer than 250,000 clones, roughly four fifths appearing once. CDR1 is SGHTA, CDR2 FQGNSA, per germline. Trimming took off 1 base at V and 6 bases at J, with 15 bases between the two ends. The CDR3 consists of 15 residues. Healthy bone marrow donors made up the donors. As for this clone: Its target is not known.

The sequenced sample consisted of PBMCs. The V and J genes are TRBV7-2 and TRBJ2-5; tentatively, D is TRBD2 (6 bases). This TCR was recovered from a woman aged 45-65 years in good health and CMV-seropositive. This CDR3 is CASSLVLAIKKTQYF. CDR3 sequence (DNA): TGTGCCAGCAGCTTAGTCCTAGCGATAAAAAAGACCCAGTACTTC.